Below are 18 T cell receptor beta chains sequenced from a single sample in a study of graft-versus-host responses after intestinal transplantation. Processing released intraepithelial and lamina propria lymphocytes from the graft tissue. Measured with immunoSEQ multiplex PCR; TCRdb has only the in-frame clones, and not every one. Of 25,000 to 30,000 clones listed, about four fifths are singletons. The starting material was ileum tissue, obtained 98 days after intestinal transplantation. The receptors stem from a human patient who received an intestinal transplant, so some T cells may come from the graft donor.

The CDR3 DNA is TGTGCCAGCAGTGAAGGACAGATAGCTTTTAATTCACCCCTCCACTTT. This sequence encodes CASSEGQIAFNSPLHF. The J gene is TRBJ1-6, the V gene TRBV2; the D gene is possibly TRBD1 (5 bases). Trimming took off 1 base at V and 6 bases at J, with 13 bases between the two ends. Germline V gives CDR1 SNHLY, CDR2 FYNNEI. The length of the CDR3 is 16 residues.

This rearrangement joins TRBV5-4 to TRBJ1-1, with unresolved D. Trimming stripped 3 bases from V and 0 bases from J, with 15 bases between. The V gene's germline CDR1 is SGHNT and CDR2 YYREEE (reference sequence). The CDR3 loop spans 16 amino acids. The CDR3 nucleotides are TGTGCCAGCAGCTACGGGCCCGGAGAGGTGAACACTGAAGCTTTCTTT. Amino acid sequence: CASSYGPGEVNTEAFF.

The rearrangement links TRBV7-2 to TRBJ2-1; D not certain. CDR3 length: 16 residues. Trimming shortened V by 2 bases and J by 4 bases, and 15 bases separated the two germline ends. CDR1 SGHTA and CDR2 FQGNSA come from the germline V gene. The CDR3 is CASSLILGYPYNEQFF. The CDR3 DNA reads TGTGCCAGCAGCTTAATTCTCGGCTACCCATACAATGAGCAGTTCTTC. The full variable domain, in which reference TRBV7-2 and TRBJ2-1 provide the parts outside the CDR3, is GAGVSQSPSNKVTEKGKDVELRCDPISGHTALYWYRQSLGQGLEFLIYFQGNSAPDKSGLPSDRFSAERTGGSVSTLTIQRTQQEDSAVYLCASSLILGYPYNEQFFGPGTRLTVL.

The chain recombines TRBV28 with TRBJ2-1; 10 nucleotides agree with TRBD1. This CDR3 spans 15 amino acids. The germline V gene encodes CDR1 MDHEN and CDR2 SYDVKM. The trim removed 4 bases at V and 7 bases at J, leaving 7 bases unmatched. The CDR3 here is CASSSDRGLFNEQFF. In nucleotides, the CDR3 is TGTGCCAGCAGTTCAGACAGGGGGCTTTTTAATGAGCAGTTCTTC.

In its sample, this clone is medium-sized (0.01 to 0.1%). This chain uses TRBV19 with TRBJ2-7, with TRBD2 matching over 8 bases. The germline gives CDR1 LNHDA, CDR2 SQIVND (reference sequence). The CDR3 sequence is 14 residues long. J was trimmed by 0 bases and V by 5 bases; bases with no gene match: 3. The DNA for the CDR3 is TGTGCCAGTAGTCCGGGGGGGAGCTCCTACGAGCAGTACTTC. It encodes CASSPGGSSYEQYF.

CDR3 residues: CASSQVVSQVQANVLTF. The DNA of the CDR3 is TGCGCCAGCAGCCAAGTAGTTTCCCAGGTCCAAGCCAACGTCCTGACTTTC. The gene calls are TRBV4-1 and TRBJ2-6; D ambiguous. With 1 base removed from V and 7 bases from J, the gap between germline ends came to 17 bases. The CDR3 runs to 17 residues. Germline V gene lookup returns CDR1 MGHRA and CDR2 YSYEKL.

A few counts support this clone. The genes are TRBV6-4 and TRBJ1-1; D perhaps matches TRBD1 (5 bases). This CDR3 has 15 amino acids. Germline lookup yields CDR1 MRHNA and CDR2 SNTAGT. Trimming shortened V by 6 bases and J by 1 base, and 15 bases separated the two germline ends. The CDR3 loop is CASSPEWGANTEAFF. CDR3 in DNA: TGTGCCAGCAGCCCAGAATGGGGCGCGAACACTGAAGCTTTCTTT.

This chain connects TRBV4-2 to TRBJ2-1, with 8 bases lining up with TRBD2. The junction had 4 bases not matched to a gene; V was cut back by 0 bases and J by 0 bases. The germline gives CDR1 LGHNA, CDR2 YNFKEQ. CDR3 length equals 17 residues. CDR3 coding DNA: TGTGCCAGCAGCCAAGACTTCGGGGGGGGCTCCTACAATGAGCAGTTCTTC. It specifies CASSQDFGGGSYNEQFF.

CDR3 bases: TGTGCCAGCAGTACCGGACAGCAACGTGATGGCTACACCTTC. Translating it yields CASSTGQQRDGYTF. The chain has TRBV6-5 and TRBJ1-2, with D perhaps matching TRBD1 (6 bases). V was clipped by 5 bases and J by 6 bases, with 16 bases between them. Germline V lookup: CDR1 MNHEY, CDR2 SVGAGI. CDR3 length equals 14 residues.

The chain couples TRBV7-9 to TRBJ1-2, with TRBD1 matching over 7 bases. Germline CDR1 reads SEHNR; CDR2 reads FQNEAQ (reference sequence). J gave up 7 bases and V 3 bases, and 8 bases lay outside the gene matches. CDR3 size: 14 residues. CDR3 loop: CASSLGQMVFGYTF. The CDR3 coding sequence is TGTGCCAGCAGCTTGGGACAGATGGTTTTTGGCTACACCTTC. The complete variable domain, with remaining parts taken from reference TRBV7-9 and TRBJ1-2, reads DTGVSQNPRHKITKRGQNVTFRCDPISEHNRLYWYRQTLGQGPEFLTYFQNEAQLEKSRLLSDRFSAERPKGSFSTLEIQRTEQGDSAMYLCASSLGQMVFGYTFGSGTRLTVV.

To note about this clone: Germline and junction disagree at one end, which may indicate a read error. The sample carries other DNA sequences with the same CDR3. V usage is TRBV14 and J usage is TRBJ1-2, with D unresolved. The CDR3 covers 14 residues. Germline assignment: CDR1 SGHDN and CDR2 FVKESK. DNA of the CDR3: TGTGCTAGCAGCCAAGTTTTAGGGATCTATGGCTACACCTTC. This gives the protein CASSQVLGIYGYTF.

The chain employs TRBV5-6 and TRBJ1-1; 9 bases are a match to TRBD1. Germline trimming cut 1 base from V and 2 bases from J; bases unmatched to any gene: 3. This CDR3 is 15 amino acids long. Germline V CDR1 and CDR2: SGHDT, YYEEEE. The CDR3: CASSLSGQGNTEAFF. The CDR3 DNA follows: TGTGCCAGCAGCTTGTCGGGACAGGGTAACACTGAAGCTTTCTTT.

This clone was counted a single time. The rearrangement links TRBV19 to TRBJ1-6, with a weak D call TRBD1 (5 bases). Germline V gene data show CDR1 as LNHDA and CDR2 as SQIVND (reference sequence). The CDR3 contains 14 residues. The germline V and J ends were trimmed by 5 bases and 13 bases, with 18 bases remaining between them. The CDR3 nucleotides read TGTGCCAGTAGTCCCTTAGCAGGGTCAAATCCCCTCCACTTT. Translation: CASSPLAGSNPLHF. The variable domain in full, with the rest retrieved from reference TRBV19 and TRBJ1-6, is DGGITQSPKYLFRKEGQNVTLSCEQNLNHDAMYWYRQDPGQGLRLIYYSQIVNDFQKGDIAEGYSVSREKKESFPLTVTSAQKNPTAFYLCASSPLAGSNPLHFGNGTRLTVT.

V and J are TRBV19 and TRBJ1-5; unclear D gene. The CDR3 consists of 14 residues. Germline values: CDR1 LNHDA, CDR2 SQIVND (reference sequence). V lost 3 bases, J lost 7 bases, and 13 bases lay in between. The CDR3 DNA follows: TGTGCCAGTAGTATCGGGTCCTTGGGACAGCCCCAGCATTTT. Amino acids: CASSIGSLGQPQHF.

The chain joins TRBV6-1 to TRBJ2-1, with 7 nucleotides matching TRBD2. J was trimmed by 8 bases and V by 4 bases; bases with no gene match: 5. The CDR3 totals 13 residues. The germline CDR1 and CDR2 sequences are MNHNS and SASEGT. The CDR3 nucleotides read TGTGCCAGCAGTGGCCTAGCGGTCGATGAGCAGTTCTTC. Translation gives CASSGLAVDEQFF.

The V gene is TRBV5-4, the J gene TRBJ2-5; 7 bases align to TRBD1. The junction had 7 bases not matched to a gene; V was cut back by 3 bases and J by 2 bases. CDR3 size: 15 residues. CDR1 and CDR2 (germline): SGHNT, YYREEE (reference sequence). The CDR3 DNA is TGTGCCAGCAGCTGGGGACAGCCCTCTCAAGAGACCCAGTACTTC. It specifies CASSWGQPSQETQYF.

A few counts support this clone. The same CDR3 arises from other DNA sequences in this sample as well. This chain joins TRBV19 and TRBJ1-5, with unresolved D. CDR3 length equals 13 residues. V dropped 9 bases and J dropped 0 bases, with 9 bases sitting between them. Germline CDR1 reads LNHDA; CDR2 reads SQIVND (reference sequence). DNA for the CDR3: TGTGCCAGCAGGAAGGATAGCAATCAGCCCCAGCATTTT. Translating gives CASRKDSNQPQHF.

The V and J genes are TRBV7-9 and TRBJ1-3; TRBD1 might be the D (6 bases). Trimming took 6 bases from V and 2 from J, leaving 14 bases between them. This CDR3 has 15 amino acids. Germline V gene data show CDR1 as SEHNR and CDR2 as FQNEAQ (reference sequence). As DNA, the CDR3 is TGTGCCAGCAGGTCACAGGGCTACACTGGAAACACCATATATTTT. Translation: CASRSQGYTGNTIYF.